This T cell receptor (beta chain) emerged from a study of shared clonotypes between healthy human individuals. Points from the study as a whole: Clonotypes not shared had lower generation probabilities than those common to all four donors. Naive subsets, compared against memory subsets, generally had larger estimated richness values.

It was at deep level that the assay was run. Original handling: There were no quality scores in the junction-only immunoSEQ sequences, so filtering differed. The protocol was immunoSEQ multiplex PCR, while the TCRdb copy is restricted to in-frame clones and leaves out a portion. V, J and clone size are those of that table, while D and trimming were read from the DNA. The data contain around 2,000,000 clones, roughly 94% of them singletons. Naive CD8 cells were CD45RO-negative, positively selected for CCR7, excluding terminally differentiated effector memory CD45RA+ cells. Losses at the gene ends were 5 bases for V and 8 bases for J; bases not matched to a gene: 10. This CDR3 has 16 residues. Per the germline V gene, CDR1 is SGHVS and CDR2 is FNYEAQ. With respect to this clone: Its antigen is undetermined.

The sequenced sample consisted of naive CD8+ T cells sorted from blood. The V and J genes are TRBV7-6 and TRBJ2-1; 12 nucleotides agree with TRBD2. The receptor's source is a man aged 18-30 years in good health. The CDR3 is CASSLTGLAGIHEQFF. CDR3 DNA: TGTGCCAGCAGCCTAACCGGACTAGCGGGAATCCATGAGCAGTTCTTC.